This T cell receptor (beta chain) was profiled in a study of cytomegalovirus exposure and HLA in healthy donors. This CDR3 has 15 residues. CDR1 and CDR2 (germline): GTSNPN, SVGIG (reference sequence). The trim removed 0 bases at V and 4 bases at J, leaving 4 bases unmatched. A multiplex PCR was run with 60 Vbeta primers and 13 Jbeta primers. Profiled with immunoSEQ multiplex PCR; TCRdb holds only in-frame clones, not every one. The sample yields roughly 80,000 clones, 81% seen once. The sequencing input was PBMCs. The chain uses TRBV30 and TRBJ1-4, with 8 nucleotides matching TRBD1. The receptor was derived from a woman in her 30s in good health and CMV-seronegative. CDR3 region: CAWSVDRAFNEKLFF. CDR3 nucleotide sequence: TGTGCCTGGAGTGTGGACAGGGCCTTTAATGAAAAACTGTTTTTT.